Detailed here is one T cell receptor (beta chain). The antigen remains undetermined. Sorting defined conventional CD4 T cells as CD4+CD127+. There are 16 residues in the CDR3. Germline CDR1 and CDR2: SGHDT and YYEEEE. V lost 0 bases and J 3 bases, leaving 13 bases between the germline ends. This entry comes from a study of B cell selection in AIRE deficiency. Notes on the study in general: Of some 3,900 shared Treg TCRbeta sequences, roughly 32% were healthy-donor-only and over 8% patient-only. With only TCRbeta sequenced, around 40% of shared healthy Treg sequences overlapped Tconv. Shorter CDR3s marked shared Treg sequences, biased toward few non-templated insertions. Tconv and Treg cells from AIRE-deficient patients resembled healthy donors in TCRBV usage, CDR3 length and diversity.

Sequencing used immunoSEQ multiplex PCR; TCRdb keeps in-frame clones, though not all of them. There are some 25,000 clones in the sample; around 97% occur only once, and roughly 0.2% lies in the top ten. The source of this sequence is a human donor with AIRE deficiency. Sequencing was carried out using conventional CD4+ T cells sorted from PBMCs. This chain joins TRBV5-6 and TRBJ1-5; D may be TRBD1 (6 bases). The CDR3 loop is CASSLGGRGPNQPQHF. CDR3 nucleotide sequence: TGTGCCAGCAGCTTGGGGGGCAGGGGCCCCAATCAGCCCCAGCATTTT. Looking up the rest from reference TRBV5-6 and TRBJ1-5 gives the full variable domain: DAGVTQSPTHLIKTRGQQVTLRCSPKSGHDTVSWYQQALGQGPQFIFQYYEEEERQRGNFPDRFSGHQFPNYSSELNVNALLLGDSALYLCASSLGGRGPNQPQHFGDGTRLSIL.